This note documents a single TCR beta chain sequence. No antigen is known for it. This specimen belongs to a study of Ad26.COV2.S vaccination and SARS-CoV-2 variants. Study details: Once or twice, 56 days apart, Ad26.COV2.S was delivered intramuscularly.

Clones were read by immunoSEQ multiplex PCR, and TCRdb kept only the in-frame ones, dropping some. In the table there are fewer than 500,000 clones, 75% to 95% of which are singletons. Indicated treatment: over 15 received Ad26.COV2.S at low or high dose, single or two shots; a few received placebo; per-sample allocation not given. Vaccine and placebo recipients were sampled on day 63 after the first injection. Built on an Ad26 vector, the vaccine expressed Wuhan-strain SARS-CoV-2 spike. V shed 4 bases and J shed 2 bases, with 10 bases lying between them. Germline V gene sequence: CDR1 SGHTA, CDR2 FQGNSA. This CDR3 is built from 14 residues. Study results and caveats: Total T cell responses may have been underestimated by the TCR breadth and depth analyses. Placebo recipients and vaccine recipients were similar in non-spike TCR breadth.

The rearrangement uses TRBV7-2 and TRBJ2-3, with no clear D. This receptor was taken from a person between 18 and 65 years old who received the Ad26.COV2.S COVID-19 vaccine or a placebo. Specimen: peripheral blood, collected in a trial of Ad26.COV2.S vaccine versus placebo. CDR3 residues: CASSSPRNTDTQYF. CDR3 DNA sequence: TGTGCCAGCAGCTCCCCCCGGAACACAGATACGCAGTATTTT.